The clone carrying this T cell receptor (beta chain) showed up many times. Trimming took 1 base from V and 3 from J; bases not matched to a gene: 11. This CDR3 is 17 amino acids long. Germline assignment: CDR1 SQVTM and CDR2 ANQGSEA. TCRdb independently ran MiXCR on the 5' RACE reads; one entry per CDR3 protein. The sample contains roughly 250,000 distinct CDR3 sequences, over 8.5% of which appear only once. These data are taken from a study of CD8 T cells in ankylosing spondylitis. The sequencing sample was made of blood, either unsorted or a sorted T cell fraction (not recorded which). V is TRBV29-1 and J is TRBJ2-2, with 7 bases that match TRBD1. This clonotype originated in a male donor with ankylosing spondylitis or in good health (not recorded which). This CDR3 reads CSVEGLTGIGDTGELFF. In DNA form, the CDR3 reads TGCAGCGTTGAAGGTCTGACAGGGATAGGAGACACCGGGGAGCTGTTTTTT.